The present T cell receptor beta chain was sequenced within a study of blood T cell repertoires in COVID-19. Germline CDR1 and CDR2: SGHTA and FQGTGA. V lost 5 bases and J lost 5, with 18 bases in between. The CDR3 has 16 amino acids. Produced via immunoSEQ multiplex PCR; TCRdb's table is partial and in-frame only. The table records hundreds of thousands of clones, roughly 89% of them present only once. This clone occurred once. Sequenced material: peripheral blood. This TCR was sampled from a man between 40 and 49 years old with acute or convalescent COVID-19. This rearrangement joins TRBV7-3 to TRBJ2-2; a possible D gene is TRBD2 (7 bases). The CDR3 nucleotides read TGTGCCAGCAGCCCCCTAGGGGGGGGGCGGACCGGGGAGCTGTTTTTT. Translating gives CASSPLGGGRTGELFF. Full variable domain (remainder filled in from reference TRBV7-3 and TRBJ2-2): GAGVSQTPSNKVTEKGKYVELRCDPISGHTALYWYRQSLGQGPEFLIYFQGTGAADDSGLPNDRFFAVRPEGSVSTLKIQRTERGDSAVYLCASSPLGGGRTGELFFGEGSRLTVL.